This T cell receptor (beta chain) emerged from a study of blood T cell repertoires in COVID-19. About the study: Material from acute and convalescent COVID-19 was sourced from the United States, Italy and Spain.

Sequenced by immunoSEQ multiplex PCR; TCRdb stores in-frame clones only, minus some. In the table there are about 250,000 clones, under 85% of which are singletons. The CDR3 extends over 16 amino acids. Germline CDR1 is MNHEY and CDR2 is SMNVEV (reference sequence). The J segment lost 6 bases and the V segment lost 10 bases, leaving 16 bases of the junction unmatched. The gene calls are TRBV27 and TRBJ2-3, with 10 bases aligning to TRBD2. Sequenced sample: peripheral blood. This receptor was taken from a human donor with COVID-19, enrolled during active disease. The donor label of this sample is uncertain. The CDR3 DNA reads TGTGCCACAAAACTACGAGCGGGAGGGCCCGGGGATACGCAGTATTTT. Translating it yields CATKLRAGGPGDTQYF.